The sequence of this T cell receptor (beta chain) was determined in a study of T cells after posttransplantation cyclophosphamide. This clone was observed once. V trimming: 4 bases; J trimming: 6 bases; junction bases outside the gene matches: 2. This CDR3 is built from 13 residues. The germline V gene encodes CDR1 LNHDA and CDR2 SQIVND (reference sequence). Clones were read by immunoSEQ multiplex PCR, and TCRdb kept only the in-frame ones, dropping some. The sample consists of approximately 45,000 clones, 92% of them appearing once. Sequencing was performed on PBMCs. This TCR was sampled from a woman in her 50s in good health and a related stem cell transplant donor. This chain links TRBV19 with TRBJ1-2; 10 nucleotides align to TRBD1. The CDR3 DNA sequence: TGTGCCAGTAGTACGGGACAGGGGAATGGCTACACCTTC. Translated, it gives CASSTGQGNGYTF.